This T cell receptor (beta chain) emerged from a study of blood T cell repertoires in COVID-19. At the level of the study: Spain, Italy and the United States supplied samples that represented acute and convalescent COVID-19. The analysed material was cDNA or gDNA that came from T cells, B-cell-depleted T cells, or PBMCs.

Repertoires were generated with immunoSEQ multiplex PCR, while TCRdb's copy carries only in-frame clones and drops some. This sample has about 400,000 clones, with just over 85% found just once. The TCR sequence derives from a woman in her twenties or thirties with active or convalescent COVID-19. The material sequenced was peripheral blood.

This CDR3 reads CASSQDPRSGNTIYF. CDR3 coding DNA: TGTGCCAGCAGCCAAGACCCCCGCTCTGGAAACACCATATATTTT. V is TRBV4-2 and J is TRBJ1-3; D uncertain. The V end lost 0 bases, the J end lost 0 bases, and 6 bases lay between the germline ends. Germline values: CDR1 LGHNA, CDR2 YNFKEQ. This CDR3 region has 15 residues.